The following is a T cell receptor beta chain sequence with its context. The protocol was immunoSEQ multiplex PCR, while the TCRdb copy is restricted to in-frame clones and leaves out a portion. The table shows about 130,000 clones, with roughly 90% occurring only once. This sample was taken from a study of control samples from healthy donors and cancer patients. Germline loops: CDR1 MNHEY, CDR2 SVGEGT. The junction had 6 bases not matched to a gene; V was cut back by 3 bases and J by 5 bases. The CDR3 is 16 amino acids. Source material: blood. V is TRBV6-2 or TRBV6-3 and J is TRBJ2-1; 11 nucleotides match TRBD2. The sequence derives from a man aged 18 to 29 in good health. The CDR3 loop is CASSYRLAGGNNEQFF. The CDR3 bases are TGTGCCAGCAGTTATAGGCTAGCGGGAGGAAACAATGAGCAGTTCTTC.